One sample yielded the 2 T cell receptor beta chains listed below, sequenced in a study of cytomegalovirus exposure and HLA in healthy donors. Amplification used 60 Vbeta primers and 13 Jbeta primers. Produced via immunoSEQ multiplex PCR; TCRdb's table is partial and in-frame only. The sample consists of roughly 240,000 clones, more than 75% of them appearing once. Input material: PBMCs. These receptors were obtained from a woman between 40 and 50 years old in good health and CMV-seropositive.

V is TRBV11-3 and J is TRBJ2-7; D gene uncertain. Germline CDR1 and CDR2: SGHNT and YENEEA. This CDR3 is 12 amino acids long. Trimming shortened V by 1 base and J by 6 bases, and 7 bases separated the two germline ends. CDR3 loop: CASSLGRPEQYF. The DNA for the CDR3 is TGTGCCAGCAGCTTAGGCAGGCCCGAGCAGTACTTC.

The CDR3 sequence: CASSLILQITGGNQPQHF. CDR3 coding DNA: TGCGCCAGCAGCCTCATTCTCCAAATTACAGGGGGCAATCAGCCCCAGCATTTT. The chain couples TRBV4-1 to TRBJ1-5, with 7 bases aligning to TRBD1. This CDR3 is built from 18 residues. Per germline, CDR1 MGHRA and CDR2 YSYEKL. The V segment lost 4 bases and the J segment 2 bases; nucleotides outside the gene matches: 14.